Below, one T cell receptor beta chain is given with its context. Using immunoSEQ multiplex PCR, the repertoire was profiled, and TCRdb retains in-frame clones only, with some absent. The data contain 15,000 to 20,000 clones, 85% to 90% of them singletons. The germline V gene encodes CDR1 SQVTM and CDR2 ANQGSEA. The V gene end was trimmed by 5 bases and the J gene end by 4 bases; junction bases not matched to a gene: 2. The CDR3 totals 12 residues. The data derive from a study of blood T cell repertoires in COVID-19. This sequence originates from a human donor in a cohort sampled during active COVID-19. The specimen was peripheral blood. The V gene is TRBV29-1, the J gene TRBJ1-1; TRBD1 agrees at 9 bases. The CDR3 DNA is TGCAGCGTTCTGGACAGGGGCACTGAAGCTTTCTTT. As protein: CSVLDRGTEAFF.